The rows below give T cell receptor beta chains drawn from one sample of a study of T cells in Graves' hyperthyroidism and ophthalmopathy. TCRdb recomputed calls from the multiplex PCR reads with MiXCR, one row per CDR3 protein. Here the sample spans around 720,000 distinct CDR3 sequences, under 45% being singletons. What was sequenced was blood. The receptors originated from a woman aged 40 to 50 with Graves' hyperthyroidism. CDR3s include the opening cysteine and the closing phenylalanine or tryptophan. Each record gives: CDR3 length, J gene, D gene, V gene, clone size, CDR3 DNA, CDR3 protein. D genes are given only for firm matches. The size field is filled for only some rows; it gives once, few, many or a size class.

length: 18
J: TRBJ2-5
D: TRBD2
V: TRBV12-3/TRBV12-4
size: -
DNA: TGTGCCAGCAGTTTAGGAGGAGAGTGGCTAGCGGTATCAGAGACCCAGTACTTC
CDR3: CASSLGGEWLAVSETQYF

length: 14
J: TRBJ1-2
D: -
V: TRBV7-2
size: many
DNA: TGTGCCAGCAGCTCCTACGGGGGGACGTATGGCTACACCTTC
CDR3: CASSSYGGTYGYTF

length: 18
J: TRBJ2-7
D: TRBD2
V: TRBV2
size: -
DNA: TGTGCCAGCAGTGACCCCCCACTCGTGGGGACTAGGTCCTACGAGCAGTGCTTC
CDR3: CASSDPPLVGTRSYEQCF

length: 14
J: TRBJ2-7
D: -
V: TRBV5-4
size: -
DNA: TGTGCCAGCAGCTTGAACCTCCTAAGCTACGAGCAGTACTTC
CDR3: CASSLNLLSYEQYF

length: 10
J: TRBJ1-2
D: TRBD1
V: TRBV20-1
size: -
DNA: TGCAGTTTGACAGGGTATGGCTACACCTTC
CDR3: CSLTGYGYTF

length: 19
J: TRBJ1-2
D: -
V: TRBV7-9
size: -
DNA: TGTGCCAGCAGCTTAGCCATGGTTAGTCGATCGCGGGCTAACTATGGCCACACCTTC
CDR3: CASSLAMVSRSRANYGHTF

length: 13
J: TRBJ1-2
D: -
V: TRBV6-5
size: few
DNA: TGTGCCAGCAGTCCCCGGGACAAGTTTGGCTACACCTTC
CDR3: CASSPRDKFGYTF

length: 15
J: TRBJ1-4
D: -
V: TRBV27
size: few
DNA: TGTGCCAGCAGTCGCCGAGGGGAGGCTGATGAAAAACTGTTTTTT
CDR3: CASSRRGEADEKLFF

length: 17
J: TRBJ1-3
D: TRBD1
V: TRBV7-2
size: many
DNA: TGTGCCAGCAGCTTCCGGGACAGGGAAAGGTCTGGAAACACCATATATTTT
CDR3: CASSFRDRERSGNTIYF

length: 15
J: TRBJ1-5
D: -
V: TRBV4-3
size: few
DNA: TGCGCCAGCAGTTCAGGGGCAGGGCCCAACCAGCCCCAGCATTTT
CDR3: CASSSGAGPNQPQHF

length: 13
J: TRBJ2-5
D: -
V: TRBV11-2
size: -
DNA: TGTGCCAGCAGCTTTTGGGTCGCGGAGACCCAGTACTTC
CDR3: CASSFWVAETQYF

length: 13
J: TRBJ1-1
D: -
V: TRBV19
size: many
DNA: TGCGCCAGCAGTGATTCCTTGAACACTGAAGCTTTCTTT
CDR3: CASSDSLNTEAFF

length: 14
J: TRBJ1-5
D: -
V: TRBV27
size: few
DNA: TGTGCCAGCAGTTTAGTTAGGGCGCATCAGCCCCAGCATTTT
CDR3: CASSLVRAHQPQHF

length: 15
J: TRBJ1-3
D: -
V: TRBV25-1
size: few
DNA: TGTGCCAGCAGCCAAGAGGGCAGCTCTGGAAACACCATATATTTT
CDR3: CASSQEGSSGNTIYF

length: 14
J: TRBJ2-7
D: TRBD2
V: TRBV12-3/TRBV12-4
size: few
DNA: TGTGCCAGCAGCCGGGACTACCACTCCTACGAGCAGTACTTC
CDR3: CASSRDYHSYEQYF

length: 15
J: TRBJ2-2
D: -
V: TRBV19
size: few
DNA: TGTGCCAGTAGTATACTAACTAGCTCTCTGGGGGAGCTGTTTTTT
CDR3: CASSILTSSLGELFF

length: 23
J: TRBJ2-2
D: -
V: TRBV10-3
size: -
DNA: -
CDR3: CAISGGSGANVLTFGAGTGELFF

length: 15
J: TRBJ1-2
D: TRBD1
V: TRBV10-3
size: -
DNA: TGTGCCATCAGCCACCCGGGGACAGGGGATTATGGCTACACCTTC
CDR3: CAISHPGTGDYGYTF

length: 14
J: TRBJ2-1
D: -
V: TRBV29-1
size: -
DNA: TGCAGCGTTGAGTACGGGAGCTCCTACAATGAGCAGTTCTTC
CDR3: CSVEYGSSYNEQFF

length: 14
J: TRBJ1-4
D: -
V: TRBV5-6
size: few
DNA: TGTGCCAGCAGCTTAGGCACGGTTTCGGAAAAACTGTTTTTT
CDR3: CASSLGTVSEKLFF

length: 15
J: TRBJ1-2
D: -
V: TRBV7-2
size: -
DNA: TGTGCCAGCAGTCCCCCGGGGGGGGGTCGCTATGGCTACACCTTC
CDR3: CASSPPGGGRYGYTF

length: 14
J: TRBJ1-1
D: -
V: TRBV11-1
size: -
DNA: TGTGCCAGCAGCTCCATGTCGGGGAACACTGAAGCTTTCTTT
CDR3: CASSSMSGNTEAFF

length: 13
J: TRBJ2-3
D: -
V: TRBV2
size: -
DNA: TGTGCCAGCAGTGAAAGCCAGGCAGATACGCAGTATTTT
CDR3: CASSESQADTQYF

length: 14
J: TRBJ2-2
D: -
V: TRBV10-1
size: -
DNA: TGCGCCAGCAGTGAGAGGGGGGTTGCCGGGGAGCTGTTTTTT
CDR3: CASSERGVAGELFF

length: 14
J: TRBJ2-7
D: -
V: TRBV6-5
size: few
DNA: TGTGCCAGCAGTTTCAATACTGCGAACGACGAGCAGTACTTC
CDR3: CASSFNTANDEQYF

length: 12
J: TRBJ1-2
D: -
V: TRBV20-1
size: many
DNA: TGCAGTGCTAGTACAGTCTGGGATGGCTACACCTTC
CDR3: CSASTVWDGYTF

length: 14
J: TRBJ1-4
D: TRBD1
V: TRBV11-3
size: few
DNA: TGTGCCAGCAGCCCGACAGGGGTACGAGAAAAACTGTTTTTT
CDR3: CASSPTGVREKLFF

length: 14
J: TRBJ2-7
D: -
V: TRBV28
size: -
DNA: TGTGCCAGCACCCCTGGTGACGGGCCCTACGAGCAGTACTTC
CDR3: CASTPGDGPYEQYF

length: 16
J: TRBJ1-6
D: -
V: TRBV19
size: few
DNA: TGTGCCAATAGTATAGTGGCGGGGCGCGGGAATTCACCCCTCCACTTT
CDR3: CANSIVAGRGNSPLHF

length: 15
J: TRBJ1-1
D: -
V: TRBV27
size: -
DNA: TGTGCCAGCAGCGCCCACTTCGGTAGGAACACTGAAGCTTTCTTT
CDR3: CASSAHFGRNTEAFF

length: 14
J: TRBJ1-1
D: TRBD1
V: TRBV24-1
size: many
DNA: TGTGCCACCAGGGGACAGGGGCTGAACACTGAAGCTTTCTTT
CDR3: CATRGQGLNTEAFF

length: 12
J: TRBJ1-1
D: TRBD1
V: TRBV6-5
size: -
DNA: TGTGCCAGCAGTTTCAGGGGGTATGAAGCTTTCTTT
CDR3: CASSFRGYEAFF

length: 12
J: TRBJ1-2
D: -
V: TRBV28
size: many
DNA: TGTGCCAGCACTTTCTCGGGATCTGGCTACACCTTC
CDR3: CASTFSGSGYTF

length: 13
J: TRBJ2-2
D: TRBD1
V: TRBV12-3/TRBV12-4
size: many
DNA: TGTGCCAGCAGCGGACAGGGGACCGGGGAGCTGTTTTTT
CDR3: CASSGQGTGELFF

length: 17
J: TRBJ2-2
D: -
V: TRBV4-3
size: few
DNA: TGCGCCAGCAGCCAGGGGACACTAGGGCCGAACACCGGGGAGCTGTTTTTT
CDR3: CASSQGTLGPNTGELFF

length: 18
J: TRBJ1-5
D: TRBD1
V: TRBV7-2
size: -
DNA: TGTGCCAGCAGCAAAAATACAGGGGGCGATTATAGCAATCAGCCCCAGCATTTT
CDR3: CASSKNTGGDYSNQPQHF

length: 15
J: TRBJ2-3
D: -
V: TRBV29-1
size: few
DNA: TGCAGCGTTGAAAGGCTAGCGCCATTCACAGATACGCAGTATTTT
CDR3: CSVERLAPFTDTQYF

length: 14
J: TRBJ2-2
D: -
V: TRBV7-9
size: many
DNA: TGTGCCAGCAAGAAGGTCTGGGGAACCGGGGAGCTGTTTTTT
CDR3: CASKKVWGTGELFF

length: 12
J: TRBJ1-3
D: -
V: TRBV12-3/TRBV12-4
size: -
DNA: TGTGCCAGCACCGGGGGGCTTGGCACCATATATTTT
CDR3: CASTGGLGTIYF

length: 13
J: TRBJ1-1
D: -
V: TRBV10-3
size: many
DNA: TGTGCCATCAGTGAAGAGGAGAACACTGAAGCTTTCTTT
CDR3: CAISEEENTEAFF

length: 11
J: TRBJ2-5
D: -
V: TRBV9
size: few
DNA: TGTGCCAGCAGCCAAGATTTGGACCAGTACTTC
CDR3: CASSQDLDQYF

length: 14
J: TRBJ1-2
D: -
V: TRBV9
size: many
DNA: TGTGCCAGCAGCGTAGGAAGGGATAACTATGGCTACACCTTC
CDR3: CASSVGRDNYGYTF

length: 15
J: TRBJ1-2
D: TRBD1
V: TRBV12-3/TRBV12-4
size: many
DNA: TGTGCCAGCAGCCCCGGGACAGGCGAATACTATGGCTACACCTTC
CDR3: CASSPGTGEYYGYTF

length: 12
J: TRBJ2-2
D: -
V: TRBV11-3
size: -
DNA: TGTGCCAGCAGCTCGGATGCCGGGGAGCTGTTTTTT
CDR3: CASSSDAGELFF

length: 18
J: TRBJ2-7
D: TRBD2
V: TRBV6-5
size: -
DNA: TGTGCCATCAGTTACGGGACTAGCGGGAGCCCCTATTCCTACGAGCAGTACTTC
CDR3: CAISYGTSGSPYSYEQYF

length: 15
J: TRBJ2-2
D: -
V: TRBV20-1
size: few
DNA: TGCAGTGCTAGCGATAGCGGGACAGGGACCGGGGAGCTGTTTTTT
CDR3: CSASDSGTGTGELFF

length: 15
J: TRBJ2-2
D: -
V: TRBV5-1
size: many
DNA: TGCGCCAGCAGCCCCTCCGGACCGAACACCGGGGAGCTGTTTTTT
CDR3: CASSPSGPNTGELFF

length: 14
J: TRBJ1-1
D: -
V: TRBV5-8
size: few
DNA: TGTGCCAGCAGCTTGGGAGCGGGCTTGGATGAAGCTTTCTTT
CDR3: CASSLGAGLDEAFF

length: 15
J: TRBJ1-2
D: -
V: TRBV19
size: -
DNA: TGTGCCAGCAATGGCAGGGAGGGGGCTAACTATGGCTACACCTTC
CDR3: CASNGREGANYGYTF

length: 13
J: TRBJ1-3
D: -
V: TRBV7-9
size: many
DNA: TGTGCCAGCAGGGTCCTTTCTGGAAACACCATATATTTT
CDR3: CASRVLSGNTIYF

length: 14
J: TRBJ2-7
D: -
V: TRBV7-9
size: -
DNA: TGTGCCAGCAGCTCATGGACGGCTGCCTACGAGCAGTACTTC
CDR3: CASSSWTAAYEQYF

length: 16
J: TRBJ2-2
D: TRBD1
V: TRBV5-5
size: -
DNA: TGTGCCAGCAGCTTGAGTCGACAGGGTAGTACCGGGGAGCTGTTTTTT
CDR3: CASSLSRQGSTGELFF

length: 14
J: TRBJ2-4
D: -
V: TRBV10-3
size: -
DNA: TGTGCCATCAGTGAGGCCAGCGCCAAAAACATTCAGTACTTC
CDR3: CAISEASAKNIQYF

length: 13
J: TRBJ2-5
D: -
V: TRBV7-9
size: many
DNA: TGTGCCAGCAGTTTAGGGGCGTGGGAGACCCAGTACTTC
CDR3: CASSLGAWETQYF

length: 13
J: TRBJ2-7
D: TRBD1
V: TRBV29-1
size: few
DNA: TGCAGCGTGCCGGGACAGGGTTCCTACGAGCAGTACTTC
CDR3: CSVPGQGSYEQYF